The next 9 T cell receptor beta chains were all read from a single sample in a study of blood T cell repertoires in COVID-19 (dated by TCRdb to 2018 to 2021). Libraries came from the immunoSEQ multiplex PCR assay. The table was pulled from immuneACCESS by TCRdb, which kept in-frame rearrangements only. Such tables lose some clones; where checked, under half of the loss comes from unresolved V genes, and the rest has no known cause. The sample table holds roughly 140,000 clones, of which 84% were seen once. 9.5% to 13% of the sample is taken by the ten largest. Sequenced: peripheral blood. These receptors were obtained from a man aged 55 to 69 with active or convalescent COVID-19.

In its sample, this clone was seen a few times. The chain employs TRBV27 and TRBJ1-2, with TRBD1 as a possible D gene (5 bases). The CDR3 is 13 residues long. V lost 5 bases and J 2 bases, leaving 9 bases between the germline ends. The germline gives CDR1 MNHEY, CDR2 SMNVEV (reference sequence). The CDR3 sequence: CASSRRENYGYTF. CDR3 in DNA: TGTGCCAGCAGTCGCAGGGAAAACTATGGCTACACCTTC.

This clone was picked up one time. This rearrangement joins TRBV7-6 to TRBJ1-2; D not resolved. V lost 2 bases, J lost 0 bases, and 4 bases lay in between. This CDR3 is built from 13 residues. From germline, CDR1 is SGHVS and CDR2 FNYEAQ. Written as DNA, the CDR3 is TGTGCCAGCAGCTTAAACACTAACTATGGCTACACCTTC. Its translation is CASSLNTNYGYTF.

The V and J genes are TRBV27 and TRBJ2-7, with D unresolved. Trimming removed 6 bases from V and 3 bases from J, with 9 bases in between. The CDR3 totals 12 residues. Germline assignment: CDR1 MNHEY and CDR2 SMNVEV (reference sequence). The chain's CDR3 is CASRNSYYEQYV. CDR3 DNA: TGTGCCAGCAGGAATTCCTACTACGAGCAGTACGTC.

The chain employs TRBV25-1 and TRBJ1-1; the match to TRBD1 covers 10 bases. Trimming removed 6 bases from V and 3 bases from J; junction bases left unmatched: 4. Germline CDR1 reads MGHDK; CDR2 reads SYGVNS. This CDR3 has 14 residues. Written as DNA, the CDR3 is TGTGCCAGCAGGTGGGGACAGGGGTACACTGAAGCTTTCTTT. Translating it yields CASRWGQGYTEAFF.

This clone was counted a few times. This sequence joins TRBV25-1 and TRBJ2-6; perhaps TRBD1 as D (6 bases). The CDR3 extends over 15 amino acids. V dropped 4 bases and J dropped 2 bases, with 9 bases sitting between them. CDR1 is MGHDK, CDR2 SYGVNS, per germline. The CDR3 here is CASSANRAGANVLTF. The CDR3, as DNA: TGTGCCAGCAGTGCTAACAGGGCTGGGGCCAACGTCCTGACTTTC.

This clone showed up just a few times. This sequence joins TRBV29-1 and TRBJ2-1; 8 positions agree with TRBD2. The length of the CDR3 is 12 residues. Germline trimming cut 7 bases from V and 8 bases from J; bases unmatched to any gene: 7. Germline V lookup: CDR1 SQVTM, CDR2 ANQGSEA. The CDR3 sequence: CSASPGGDEQFF. Here the CDR3 DNA reads TGCAGCGCAAGCCCCGGGGGGGATGAGCAGTTCTTC.

The chain carries TRBV7-9 and TRBJ2-1, with TRBD2 matching 11 bases. V trimming: 5 bases; J trimming: 3 bases; junction bases outside the gene matches: 3. The CDR3 runs 15 residues. Germline CDR1 SEHNR, CDR2 FQNEAQ (reference sequence). The DNA of the CDR3 is TGTGCCAGCAGCGAAACTAGCGGGAGCTACAATGAGCAGTTCTTC. It codes for CASSETSGSYNEQFF.

V usage is TRBV7-9 and J usage is TRBJ1-6; 7 bases line up with TRBD1. Looked up from germline, CDR1 is SEHNR and CDR2 is FQNEAQ (reference sequence). This CDR3 comprises 14 residues. Trimming cost V 5 bases and J 7 bases; bases outside gene matches: 5. This CDR3 is CASSGGGWNSPLHF. CDR3 in DNA: TGTGCCAGCAGCGGAGGGGGCTGGAATTCACCCCTCCACTTT.

V usage is TRBV3-1 (or the pseudogene TRBV3-2) and J usage is TRBJ2-5; D not resolved. The CDR3 is 17 amino acids. Trimming stripped 0 bases from V and 1 base from J, with 15 bases between. The germline gives CDR1 LGHDT, CDR2 YNNKEL (reference sequence). CDR3 in DNA: TGTGCCAGCAGCCAAGACCGCGGAGCCAACATCCAAGAGACCCAGTACTTC. It encodes CASSQDRGANIQETQYF.